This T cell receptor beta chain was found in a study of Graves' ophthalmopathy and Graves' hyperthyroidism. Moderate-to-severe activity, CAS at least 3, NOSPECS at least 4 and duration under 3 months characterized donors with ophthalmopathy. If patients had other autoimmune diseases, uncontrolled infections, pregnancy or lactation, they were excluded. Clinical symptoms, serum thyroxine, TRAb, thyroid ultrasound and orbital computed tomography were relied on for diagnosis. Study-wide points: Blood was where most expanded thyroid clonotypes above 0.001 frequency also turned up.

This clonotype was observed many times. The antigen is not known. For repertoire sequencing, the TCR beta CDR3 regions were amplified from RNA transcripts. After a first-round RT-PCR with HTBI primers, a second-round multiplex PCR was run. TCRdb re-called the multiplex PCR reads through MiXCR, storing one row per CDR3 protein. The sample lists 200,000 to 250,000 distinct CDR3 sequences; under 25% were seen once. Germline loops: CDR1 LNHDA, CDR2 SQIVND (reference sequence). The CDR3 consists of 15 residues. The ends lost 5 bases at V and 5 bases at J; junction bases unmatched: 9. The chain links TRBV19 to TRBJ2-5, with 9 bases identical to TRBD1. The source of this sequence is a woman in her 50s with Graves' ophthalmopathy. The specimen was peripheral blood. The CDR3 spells CASSSRDRDLETQYF. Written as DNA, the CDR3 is TGTGCCAGTAGTTCCCGGGACAGGGATTTGGAGACCCAGTACTTC.